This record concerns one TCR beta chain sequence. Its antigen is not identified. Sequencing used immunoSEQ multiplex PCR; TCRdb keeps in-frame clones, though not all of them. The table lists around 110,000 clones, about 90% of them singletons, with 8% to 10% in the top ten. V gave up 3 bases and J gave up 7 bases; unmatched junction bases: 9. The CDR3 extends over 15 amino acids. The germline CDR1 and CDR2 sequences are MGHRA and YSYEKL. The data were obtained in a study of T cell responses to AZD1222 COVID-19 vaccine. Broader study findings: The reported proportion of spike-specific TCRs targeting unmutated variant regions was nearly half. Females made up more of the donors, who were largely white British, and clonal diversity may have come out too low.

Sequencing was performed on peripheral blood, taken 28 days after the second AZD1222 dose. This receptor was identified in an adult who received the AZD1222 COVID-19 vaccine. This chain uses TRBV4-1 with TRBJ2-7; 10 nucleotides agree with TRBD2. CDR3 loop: CASSHLTSGYDEQYF. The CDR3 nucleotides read TGCGCCAGCAGCCACCTGACTAGCGGGTACGATGAGCAGTACTTC.